A single sample gave rise to the 17 T cell receptor beta chains below, sequenced in a study of response to subunit inactivated influenza vaccine. TCRdb recomputed calls from the RT-PCR reads with MiXCR, one row per CDR3 protein. Of roughly 540,000 distinct CDR3 sequences in the sample, roughly 23% are singletons; the top ten hold roughly 2.8%. This sample also belongs to another study, concerning T cells expressing NK-cell markers. That report notes: UMIs accompanied the 5'RACE template switching by which TCR beta cDNA was made.

The specimen was CD4+ T cells sorted from PBMCs, collected about 11 days after vaccination. The receptor source for this set is a man aged 45-60 years who received an inactivated influenza vaccine.

The chain recombines TRBV29-1 with TRBJ1-2; no definite D call. Looked up from germline, CDR1 is SQVTM and CDR2 is ANQGSEA. The CDR3 length is 12 residues. With 7 bases removed from V and 4 bases from J, the gap between germline ends came to 13 bases. The CDR3 loop is CSGHQFGYGYTF. As DNA, the CDR3 is TGCAGCGGTCATCAATTCGGCTATGGCTACACCTTC. The full variable domain, its missing parts supplied by reference TRBV29-1 and TRBJ1-2, is SAVISQKPSRDICQRGTSLTIQCQVDSQVTMMFWYRQQPGQSLTLIATANQGSEATYESGFVIDKFPISRPNLTFSTLTVSNMSPEDSSIYLCSGHQFGYGYTFGSGTRLTVV.

The rearrangement joins TRBV15 to TRBJ2-1; 7 bases map to TRBD2. CDR1 LNHNV and CDR2 YYDKDF come from the germline V gene (reference sequence). V gave up 0 bases and J gave up 5 bases; unmatched junction bases: 1. This CDR3 has 14 amino acids. CDR3 sequence: CATSREGRDNEQFF. DNA for the CDR3: TGTGCCACCAGCAGAGAAGGGAGGGACAATGAGCAGTTCTTC.

About this clonotype itself: It may be a read error: a sequence one base away is much more abundant. V is TRBV7-2 and J is TRBJ2-7; either TRBD1 or TRBD2 may supply D (5 bases each). The CDR3 covers 16 residues. From germline, CDR1 is SGHTA and CDR2 FQGNSA. CDR3 loop: CASSHREGFSSYEHYF. CDR3 coding DNA: TGTGCCAGCAGCCACCGCGAGGGGTTTAGTTCCTACGAGCATTACTTC.

This clonotype showed up just a few times. The chain carries TRBV4-3 and TRBJ2-7; 8 nucleotides match TRBD2. The length of the CDR3 is 16 residues. The germline V gene encodes CDR1 LGHNA and CDR2 YSLEER. V shed 0 bases and J 3 bases; nucleotides not matched to a gene: 7. DNA of the CDR3: TGCGCCAGCAGCCAAGAACTTACTAGCGGAATCTACGAGCAGTACTTC. Its protein is CASSQELTSGIYEQYF.

This clonotype occurred many times. The V and J genes are TRBV6-1 and TRBJ2-1, with TRBD2 as a possible D gene (5 bases). The CDR3 consists of 14 residues. Trimming cost V 4 bases and J 5 bases, with 12 bases left between them. Germline lookup yields CDR1 MNHNS and CDR2 SASEGT. The CDR3 sequence is CASSVDLTNNEQFF. The CDR3 DNA is TGTGCCAGCAGTGTGGACTTGACCAACAATGAGCAGTTCTTC.

This clonotype appeared a few times. The chain employs TRBV10-3 and TRBJ1-2; the match to TRBD1 covers 8 bases. Germline values: CDR1 ENHRY, CDR2 SYGVKD. The CDR3 is 13 residues long. Losses at the gene ends were 6 bases for V and 7 bases for J; bases not matched to a gene: 7. In DNA form, the CDR3 reads TGTGCCATCAGAAATGACAGGGGCGGTGGCTACACCTTC. Translation gives CAIRNDRGGGYTF.

This clonotype was seen once. The chain links TRBV5-1 to TRBJ2-1; no clear D. The germline CDR1 and CDR2 sequences are SGHRS and YFSETQ. The CDR3 has 17 residues. Trimming took 3 bases from V and 5 from J, leaving 21 bases between them. The CDR3 DNA is TGCGCCAGCAGCTCTCCCGCCCCTAAGACCTACGACAATGAGCAGTTCTTC. Translation: CASSSPAPKTYDNEQFF.

In its sample, this clonotype was seen a few times. The rearrangement links TRBV20-1 to TRBJ2-3; TRBD2 matches 7 bases. The CDR3 extends over 17 amino acids. V dropped 0 bases and J dropped 0; count of bases not matched to a gene: 9. Germline V lookup: CDR1 DFQATT, CDR2 SNEGSKA (reference sequence). The CDR3 sequence: CSARDRKRGSSTDTQYF. The CDR3 DNA reads as TGCAGTGCTAGAGATCGAAAGCGGGGCTCTAGCACAGATACGCAGTATTTT.

The V and J genes are TRBV29-1 and TRBJ2-1; D remains ambiguous. Per the germline V gene, CDR1 is SQVTM and CDR2 is ANQGSEA. The CDR3 is 14 residues long. V was cut by 5 bases and J by 0 bases, with 11 bases left in between. CDR3 sequence (DNA): TGCAGCGTTCGGGCGGCTAGCTCCTACAATGAGCAGTTCTTC. Translated, it gives CSVRAASSYNEQFF.

The chain links TRBV12-3 or TRBV12-4 to TRBJ2-1; 7 nucleotides align to TRBD1. The CDR3 length is 12 residues. V shed 4 bases and J 7 bases; nucleotides not matched to a gene: 1. The CDR3 nucleotides read TGTGCCAGCAGTTGGGACAGTAATGAGCAGTTCTTC. Translating it yields CASSWDSNEQFF.

The chain employs TRBV5-2 and TRBJ1-3; whether TRBD1, the table's D call, matches the DNA was not checked. TRBV5-2 is a pseudogene. The CDR3 is 17 amino acids. CDR3 DNA: TGTGCCAGGGGCTCCGGTCAGACAGGGTATCAGAGGAACACCATATATTTT. Its protein is CARGSGQTGYQRNTIYF.

This clonotype has just a few counts. The chain carries TRBV10-3 and TRBJ1-5; D not certain. V was pared by 2 bases and J by 1 base, with 9 bases between. CDR1 ENHRY and CDR2 SYGVKD come from the germline V gene. The CDR3 contains 15 residues. This CDR3 is CAISEVRESNQPQHF. The CDR3 DNA is TGTGCCATCAGTGAGGTTAGGGAAAGCAATCAGCCCCAGCATTTT.

This clonotype was detected a few times. Here the CDR3 DNA reads TGCAGTGCTAGAGAACAGGGGAGACTTTACAATGAGCAGTTCTTC. Translation: CSAREQGRLYNEQFF. The chain links TRBV20-1 to TRBJ2-1; TRBD1 matches at 7 bases. Trimming cost V 0 bases and J 4 bases; bases outside gene matches: 6. Germline CDR1 and CDR2: DFQATT and SNEGSKA (reference sequence). The CDR3 totals 15 residues.

The CDR3 DNA follows: TGCGCCAGCAGCCATGTCGGACAGGGGGATTATACGCAGTATTTT. Protein: CASSHVGQGDYTQYF. The genes are TRBV4-3 and TRBJ2-3, with 10 positions matching TRBD1. The V segment lost 3 bases and the J segment 7 bases; nucleotides outside the gene matches: 7. Germline assignment: CDR1 LGHNA and CDR2 YSLEER. This CDR3 has 15 amino acids.

V is TRBV12-5 and J is TRBJ2-1; 12 positions match TRBD1. CDR3 length: 14 residues. Germline V gene sequence: CDR1 LGHNT, CDR2 FRNRAP. Losses at the gene ends were 6 bases for V and 10 bases for J; bases not matched to a gene: 7. In DNA form, the CDR3 reads TGTGCTAGTGGACCGGGACAGGGGGCGGCGGAGCAGTTCTTC. Its protein product is CASGPGQGAAEQFF.

J is TRBJ1-1 and V is TRBV6-1; no clear D gene. The ends were cut back, 6 bases at V and 0 bases at J, with 14 bases in the middle. In germline, CDR1 is MNHNS, CDR2 SASEGT. The CDR3 runs to 15 residues. The CDR3 spells CASRPSTFMNTEAFF. The CDR3 DNA follows: TGTGCCAGCAGGCCCTCCACTTTTATGAACACTGAAGCTTTCTTT.

The chain carries TRBV19 and TRBJ1-1; 11 nucleotides match TRBD1. Trimming removed 6 bases from V and 2 bases from J; junction bases left unmatched: 5. The CDR3 contains 15 residues. Germline V gene lookup returns CDR1 LNHDA and CDR2 SQIVND (reference sequence). The DNA for the CDR3 is TGTGCCAGTAGACAGGACAGGGGGCTAAACACTGAAGCTTTCTTT. It translates to CASRQDRGLNTEAFF.